This T cell receptor beta chain was identified during a study of blood T cell repertoires in COVID-19. The repertoire was sequenced with immunoSEQ multiplex PCR; TCRdb's copy has only in-frame clones and lacks some. The sample includes about 240,000 clones, roughly four fifths of them seen just once. The germline gives CDR1 SGHRS, CDR2 YFSETQ. The V end was cut by 0 bases, the J end by 7 bases, with 13 bases between. This CDR3 has 14 amino acids. The sequenced material came from peripheral blood. The clonotype was recovered from an elderly woman with acute or convalescent COVID-19. The chain has TRBV5-1 and TRBJ1-2; D uncertain. The chain's CDR3 is CASSLAGYGSGYTF. CDR3 coding DNA: TGCGCCAGCAGCTTGGCCGGGTATGGGTCTGGCTACACCTTC.